These T cell receptor beta chains were read from a single sample in a study of blood T cell repertoires in COVID-19. Assay used: immunoSEQ multiplex PCR; TCRdb lists only in-frame clones, some missing. The sample records fewer than 250,000 clones, around 86% being singletons. The sample taken for sequencing was peripheral blood. The receptors derive from a man aged 50 to 60 with COVID-19, enrolled during active disease. Both conserved end residues are part of each CDR3. Fields, in order: V gene, J gene, clone size, D gene, CDR3 protein, CDR3 DNA. The D gene is left open where the match is weak. Not every row has a clone size; where given, it reads once, few, many or a size class.

v_gene: TRBV2
j_gene: TRBJ2-3
abundance: -
d_gene: -
CDR3aa: CASSEILAGTDTQYF
CDR3nt: TGTGCCAGCAGTGAAATACTAGCCGGCACAGATACGCAGTATTTT

v_gene: TRBV30
j_gene: TRBJ2-1
abundance: -
d_gene: TRBD2
CDR3aa: CAWSGSGSTYNEQFF
CDR3nt: TGTGCCTGGAGCGGTAGCGGGAGTACCTACAATGAGCAGTTCTTC

v_gene: TRBV12-3/TRBV12-4
j_gene: TRBJ1-2
abundance: once
d_gene: -
CDR3aa: CASSERGNYGYTF
CDR3nt: TGTGCCAGCAGCGAGAGAGGGAACTATGGCTACACCTTC

v_gene: TRBV7-2
j_gene: TRBJ1-2
abundance: -
d_gene: TRBD1
CDR3aa: CASSPSEGGGYGYTF
CDR3nt: TGTGCCAGCAGCCCTAGCGAAGGGGGCGGTTATGGCTACACCTTC

v_gene: TRBV12-3/TRBV12-4
j_gene: TRBJ1-2
abundance: -
d_gene: -
CDR3aa: CASSHALNGYTF
CDR3nt: TGTGCCAGCAGCCACGCGTTGAATGGCTACACCTTC

v_gene: TRBV9
j_gene: TRBJ2-2
abundance: -
d_gene: TRBD1
CDR3aa: CASSVGQGEAGELFF
CDR3nt: TGTGCCAGCAGCGTAGGACAGGGGGAGGCCGGGGAGCTGTTTTTT

v_gene: TRBV5-8
j_gene: TRBJ1-2
abundance: -
d_gene: TRBD1
CDR3aa: CASSSRDRMLGYTF
CDR3nt: TGTGCCAGCAGCTCCCGGGACAGGATGCTTGGCTACACCTTC

v_gene: TRBV5-4
j_gene: TRBJ1-1
abundance: -
d_gene: TRBD1
CDR3aa: CASSWGQMNTEAFF
CDR3nt: TGTGCCAGCAGCTGGGGACAGATGAACACTGAAGCTTTCTTT

v_gene: TRBV9
j_gene: TRBJ2-7
abundance: -
d_gene: TRBD2
CDR3aa: CASSAGGPSGLYEQYF
CDR3nt: TGTGCCAGCAGCGCGGGCGGTCCTAGCGGACTCTACGAGCAGTACTTC

v_gene: TRBV6-5
j_gene: TRBJ1-2
abundance: once
d_gene: TRBD1
CDR3aa: CAARDRGGGYTF
CDR3nt: TGTGCCGCTCGGGACAGGGGTGGCGGCTACACCTTC

v_gene: TRBV9
j_gene: TRBJ2-7
abundance: -
d_gene: TRBD1
CDR3aa: CASSVEGQGGSEQYF
CDR3nt: TGTGCCAGCAGCGTAGAGGGACAGGGGGGAAGCGAGCAGTACTTC

v_gene: TRBV6-2/TRBV6-3
j_gene: TRBJ2-7
abundance: -
d_gene: TRBD2
CDR3aa: CASSYPPKGLAVPYEQYF
CDR3nt: TGTGCCAGCAGTTACCCACCGAAGGGACTAGCGGTTCCATACGAGCAGTACTTC

v_gene: TRBV10-1
j_gene: TRBJ2-7
abundance: -
d_gene: -
CDR3aa: CASSRQDGDEQYF
CDR3nt: TGCGCCAGCAGTAGACAGGATGGCGACGAGCAGTACTTC

v_gene: TRBV6-1
j_gene: TRBJ2-7
abundance: -
d_gene: -
CDR3aa: CASSEKFWAFGDRSYEQYF
CDR3nt: TGTGCCAGCAGTGAAAAGTTTTGGGCTTTCGGAGACAGATCCTACGAGCAGTACTTC

v_gene: TRBV19
j_gene: TRBJ1-5
abundance: once
d_gene: -
CDR3aa: CASSTQLQPQHF
CDR3nt: TGTGCCAGTAGTACACAGCTTCAGCCCCAGCATTTT

v_gene: TRBV19
j_gene: TRBJ1-2
abundance: -
d_gene: TRBD1
CDR3aa: CASWGQRVNYGYTF
CDR3nt: TGTGCCAGTTGGGGACAGAGAGTTAACTATGGCTACACCTTC

v_gene: TRBV28
j_gene: TRBJ2-7
abundance: -
d_gene: TRBD2
CDR3aa: CASSSIAGGSYEQYF
CDR3nt: TGTGCCAGCAGTTCGATAGCGGGAGGGTCCTACGAGCAGTACTTC

v_gene: TRBV18
j_gene: TRBJ1-5
abundance: -
d_gene: -
CDR3aa: CASSPSSGVDQPQHF
CDR3nt: TGTGCCAGCTCACCATCGTCCGGGGTGGATCAGCCCCAGCATTTT

v_gene: TRBV12-3/TRBV12-4
j_gene: TRBJ2-7
abundance: once
d_gene: -
CDR3aa: CASSLRENYEQYF
CDR3nt: TGTGCCAGCAGTTTACGGGAAAACTACGAGCAGTACTTC

v_gene: TRBV18
j_gene: TRBJ2-5
abundance: -
d_gene: -
CDR3aa: CASSPPTVYQETQYF
CDR3nt: TGTGCCAGCTCACCACCCACGGTTTACCAAGAGACCCAGTACTTC

v_gene: TRBV5-1
j_gene: TRBJ1-5
abundance: -
d_gene: -
CDR3aa: CASSLEDSSVSPQHF
CDR3nt: TGCGCCAGCAGCTTGGAGGACAGCTCTGTGTCGCCCCAGCATTTT

v_gene: TRBV9
j_gene: TRBJ1-5
abundance: -
d_gene: -
CDR3aa: CASSVRLPRGAASQPQHF
CDR3nt: TGTGCCAGCAGCGTTCGCCTACCCCGGGGGGCGGCGAGCCAGCCCCAGCATTTT

v_gene: TRBV29-1
j_gene: TRBJ1-4
abundance: -
d_gene: -
CDR3aa: CSVARGGGLEKLFF
CDR3nt: TGCAGCGTTGCCCGGGGCGGGGGGCTTGAAAAACTGTTTTTT

v_gene: TRBV18
j_gene: TRBJ2-2
abundance: -
d_gene: TRBD1
CDR3aa: CASSLGQGETGELFF
CDR3nt: TGTGCCAGCTCGCTGGGACAGGGCGAGACCGGGGAGCTGTTTTTT

v_gene: TRBV9
j_gene: TRBJ2-2
abundance: -
d_gene: -
CDR3aa: CASSVGFTGIDTGELFF
CDR3nt: TGTGCCAGCAGCGTAGGGTTCACAGGGATCGACACCGGGGAGCTGTTTTTT

v_gene: TRBV5-6
j_gene: TRBJ2-7
abundance: few
d_gene: TRBD1
CDR3aa: CASSLGGQYYEQYF
CDR3nt: TGTGCCAGCAGCTTGGGGGGACAGTACTACGAGCAGTACTTC

v_gene: TRBV15
j_gene: TRBJ1-2
abundance: -
d_gene: -
CDR3aa: CATSRETGLGYGYTF
CDR3nt: TGTGCCACCAGCAGAGAAACCGGGTTGGGCTATGGCTACACCTTC

v_gene: TRBV7-3
j_gene: TRBJ2-3
abundance: once
d_gene: TRBD2
CDR3aa: CASSPGGSGRASDTQYF
CDR3nt: TGTGCCAGCAGCCCAGGAGGAAGCGGGAGGGCCTCAGATACGCAGTATTTT

v_gene: TRBV7-3
j_gene: TRBJ2-1
abundance: few
d_gene: TRBD2
CDR3aa: CASSPGLAKNNEQFF
CDR3nt: TGTGCCAGCAGCCCCGGACTAGCGAAGAACAATGAGCAGTTCTTC

v_gene: TRBV6-2/TRBV6-3
j_gene: TRBJ1-2
abundance: -
d_gene: -
CDR3aa: CASSYIMSNYGYTF
CDR3nt: TGTGCCAGCAGTTATATAATGTCTAACTATGGCTACACCTTC

v_gene: TRBV9
j_gene: TRBJ2-3
abundance: -
d_gene: TRBD2
CDR3aa: CASSVAGGSTDTQYF
CDR3nt: TGTGCCAGCAGCGTAGCGGGGGGGAGCACAGATACGCAGTATTTT

v_gene: TRBV6-5
j_gene: TRBJ2-1
abundance: -
d_gene: -
CDR3aa: CASAGDPGVQFF
CDR3nt: TGTGCCAGCGCAGGGGATCCCGGGGTGCAGTTCTTC

v_gene: TRBV11-2
j_gene: TRBJ2-2
abundance: -
d_gene: -
CDR3aa: CASSISVTGELFF
CDR3nt: TGTGCCAGCAGCATTAGCGTCACCGGGGAGCTGTTTTTT

v_gene: TRBV5-4
j_gene: TRBJ2-5
abundance: -
d_gene: -
CDR3aa: CASSLGAVQETQYF
CDR3nt: TGTGCCAGCAGCTTGGGGGCAGTCCAAGAGACCCAGTACTTC

v_gene: TRBV30
j_gene: TRBJ1-5
abundance: -
d_gene: TRBD1
CDR3aa: CAWRPTGARNQPQHF
CDR3nt: TGTGCCTGGAGACCCACAGGGGCCCGCAATCAGCCCCAGCATTTT

v_gene: TRBV19
j_gene: TRBJ1-5
abundance: -
d_gene: TRBD1
CDR3aa: CASSSLDRGSNQPQHF
CDR3nt: TGTGCCAGTAGTAGCCTCGACAGGGGCTCCAATCAGCCCCAGCATTTT

v_gene: TRBV19
j_gene: TRBJ1-5
abundance: once
d_gene: TRBD1
CDR3aa: CASSITGGNQPQHF
CDR3nt: TGTGCCAGTAGTATAACAGGGGGCAATCAGCCCCAGCATTTT

v_gene: TRBV14
j_gene: TRBJ2-3
abundance: few
d_gene: -
CDR3aa: CASSLTQGWSTDTQYF
CDR3nt: TGTGCCAGCAGCCTCACACAGGGATGGAGCACAGATACGCAGTATTTT

v_gene: TRBV10-1
j_gene: TRBJ2-7
abundance: -
d_gene: TRBD1
CDR3aa: CASSPGTGFYEQYF
CDR3nt: TGCGCCAGCAGTCCCGGGACAGGGTTCTACGAGCAGTACTTC

v_gene: TRBV11-1
j_gene: TRBJ2-1
abundance: -
d_gene: -
CDR3aa: CASSLAYGGYNEQFF
CDR3nt: TGTGCCAGCAGCTTAGCGTACGGGGGCTACAATGAGCAGTTCTTC

v_gene: TRBV28
j_gene: TRBJ1-1
abundance: -
d_gene: -
CDR3aa: CASTGAPMVTEAFF
CDR3nt: TGTGCCAGCACAGGGGCACCGATGGTGACTGAAGCTTTCTTT

v_gene: TRBV6-5
j_gene: TRBJ1-6
abundance: -
d_gene: -
CDR3aa: CASSYGALSNSPLHF
CDR3nt: TGTGCCAGCAGTTACGGGGCATTGAGTAATTCACCCCTCCACTTT

v_gene: TRBV19
j_gene: TRBJ2-1
abundance: -
d_gene: -
CDR3aa: CASSHGEVEQFF
CDR3nt: TGTGCCAGTTCCCACGGGGAGGTTGAGCAGTTCTTC

v_gene: TRBV6-1
j_gene: TRBJ2-5
abundance: -
d_gene: -
CDR3aa: CASSEGGRGAGETQYF
CDR3nt: TGTGCCAGCAGTGAAGGGGGGAGGGGGGCGGGGGAGACCCAGTACTTC

v_gene: TRBV11-2
j_gene: TRBJ2-7
abundance: once
d_gene: TRBD2
CDR3aa: CASSRTSGRVLTYEQYF
CDR3nt: TGTGCCAGCAGCCGGACTAGCGGGAGGGTCCTTACCTACGAGCAGTACTTC

v_gene: TRBV27
j_gene: TRBJ2-3
abundance: -
d_gene: -
CDR3aa: CASSLWTTTSTDTQYF
CDR3nt: TGTGCCAGCAGTTTATGGACAACAACTAGCACAGATACGCAGTATTTT

v_gene: TRBV19
j_gene: TRBJ2-2
abundance: -
d_gene: -
CDR3aa: CATASRVAGELFF
CDR3nt: TGTGCCACCGCCAGCAGGGTCGCCGGGGAGCTGTTTTTT

v_gene: TRBV4-1
j_gene: TRBJ2-7
abundance: -
d_gene: -
CDR3aa: CASSQDPRTVGFYEQYF
CDR3nt: TGCGCCAGCAGCCAAGACCCTAGGACAGTGGGGTTCTACGAGCAGTACTTC

v_gene: TRBV7-2
j_gene: TRBJ2-7
abundance: -
d_gene: TRBD1
CDR3aa: CASSTRTGQRPHYEQYF
CDR3nt: TGTGCCAGCAGCACGCGGACGGGACAGCGACCCCACTACGAGCAGTACTTC

v_gene: TRBV29-1
j_gene: TRBJ1-5
abundance: -
d_gene: -
CDR3aa: CSATLSDNNQPQHF
CDR3nt: TGCAGCGCTACGTTAAGTGACAACAATCAGCCCCAGCATTTT

v_gene: TRBV6-5
j_gene: TRBJ2-1
abundance: -
d_gene: TRBD1
CDR3aa: CAIRSGTGYNEQFF
CDR3nt: TGTGCCATCCGGTCCGGGACAGGCTACAATGAGCAGTTCTTC